This TCR beta chain was retrieved from a study of CD8 T cells in Susac syndrome. Roughly 0.45 to 1 ug RNA was reverse transcribed with random hexamers. With immunoSEQ multiplex PCR, TCR beta CDR3 was amplified across 54 Vbeta and 13 Jbeta. TCRdb reanalysed the immunoSEQ multiplex PCR reads using MiXCR and keeps one entry per CDR3 protein. The table lists more than 95,000 distinct CDR3 sequences, 85% to 95% of them singletons. TEMRA cells were enriched by FACS, while CD8+ and CD4+ T cells were obtained through a negative isolation that was performed magnetically. The CDR3 length is 12 residues. Germline V gene lookup returns CDR1 MNHEY and CDR2 SVGEGT. V lost 6 bases and J 7 bases, leaving 13 bases between the germline ends.

This chain joins TRBV6-2 or TRBV6-3 and TRBJ2-7; TRBD2 might be the D (5 bases). The sequence was obtained from a human donor with multiple sclerosis. Sequencing was done on a sample of CD8+ T cells from PBMCs. CDR3 in amino acids: CASSLDSGEQYF. The CDR3 DNA reads TGTGCCAGCAGCCTGGACTCTGGAGAGCAGTACTTC.